The 4 T cell receptor beta chains given below trace back to one sample, sequenced in a study of OX40 agonist ivuxolimab in advanced cancers. Profiling relied on immunoSEQ multiplex PCR, and the TCRdb table lists in-frame clones only, not all of them. The table includes tens of thousands of clones, approximately 90% detected once. This sample comprised CD4+ or CD8+ T cells sorted from blood, obtained in a trial of the OX40 agonist ivuxolimab. The receptors were sampled from an adult with an advanced solid tumor such as melanoma, head and neck, liver or kidney cancer.

The CDR3 loop reads CASSLSNQENSPLHF. CDR3 nucleotides: TGTGCCAGCAGTTTATCGAACCAGGAAAATTCACCCCTCCACTTT. V usage is TRBV27 and J usage is TRBJ1-6, with D uncertain. V lost 0 bases, J lost 7 bases, and 10 bases lay in between. CDR3 length: 15 amino acids. Germline loops: CDR1 MNHEY, CDR2 SMNVEV (reference sequence).

The V and J genes are TRBV5-4 and TRBJ1-2; D is ambiguous. The CDR3 contains 14 residues. With 8 bases removed from V and 2 bases from J, the gap between germline ends came to 16 bases. Germline CDR1 is SGHNT and CDR2 is YYREEE (reference sequence). For the CDR3, the DNA is TGTGCCAGTTACGCGACGGGCAACAACTATGGCTACACCTTC. Translated: CASYATGNNYGYTF.

J is TRBJ2-3 and V is TRBV11-2; D is uncertain. The CDR3 extends over 14 amino acids. Germline V CDR1 and CDR2: SGHAT, FQNNGV. V lost 4 bases to trimming and J lost 4 bases, with 12 bases between them. The CDR3 DNA is TGTGCCAGCAGCTCCTGGTTGGGTCCAGATACGCAGTATTTT. It codes for CASSSWLGPDTQYF.

J is TRBJ1-4 and V is TRBV15, with D perhaps matching TRBD1 (6 bases). Trimming shortened V by 4 bases and J by 0 bases, and 9 bases separated the two germline ends. The germline gives CDR1 LNHNV, CDR2 YYDKDF (reference sequence). This CDR3 has 15 residues. The CDR3 coding sequence is TGTGCCACCAGCAAGGACAGAGCAACTAATGAAAAACTGTTTTTT. This codes for CATSKDRATNEKLFF.